Presented here are 24 T cell receptor beta chains from one specimen sequenced in a study of Graves' ophthalmopathy and Graves' hyperthyroidism. Amplification of TCR beta CDR3 regions used RNA transcripts. In the first round, RT-PCR was carried out with HTBI primers, and a multiplex PCR formed the second round. TCRdb called the multiplex PCR reads again in MiXCR, with one record for every CDR3 protein. The repertoire includes about 220,000 distinct CDR3 sequences, about 22% of them detected once, and roughly 39% sits in the top ten. Sequencing was performed on peripheral blood. These TCRs come from a woman aged 50 to 65 with Graves' ophthalmopathy.

The chain joins TRBV2 to TRBJ2-2; D gene ambiguous. The CDR3 totals 13 residues. Trimming took off 7 bases at V and 1 base at J, with 7 bases between the two ends. From germline, CDR1 is SNHLY and CDR2 FYNNEI. CDR3 nucleotides: TGTGCCAGCACCCCAGGGAACACCGGGGAGCTGTTTTTT. It is translated as CASTPGNTGELFF.

This sequence joins TRBV20-1 and TRBJ1-5; the D is unclear. This CDR3 is built from 12 residues. V lost 5 bases and J lost 6, with 11 bases in between. Germline loops: CDR1 DFQATT, CDR2 SNEGSKA (reference sequence). The CDR3 DNA is TGCAGTGCTTCCCTTGGTGGTCAGCCCCAGCATTTT. It codes for CSASLGGQPQHF.

Many counts were recorded for this clonotype. The J gene is TRBJ1-2, the V gene TRBV29-1; D is possibly TRBD1 (6 bases). The germline CDR1 and CDR2 sequences are SQVTM and ANQGSEA. The germline V and J ends were trimmed by 7 bases and 10 bases, with 13 bases remaining between them. This CDR3 has 10 amino acids. The CDR3 DNA is TGCAGCGCTAATAGGGACACCTACACCTTC. Its translation: CSANRDTYTF.

A few counts support this clonotype. The CDR3 region is CASSQDIGQGQETQYF. CDR3 nucleotide sequence: TGCGCCAGCAGCCAAGATATTGGTCAGGGTCAAGAGACCCAGTACTTC. J is TRBJ2-5 and V is TRBV4-1; D perhaps matches TRBD1 (5 bases). The germline V and J ends were trimmed by 0 bases and 2 bases, with 13 bases remaining between them. Germline loops: CDR1 MGHRA, CDR2 YSYEKL. The CDR3 covers 16 residues.

The sample holds many counts of this clonotype. Compared with germline, one end of the junction differs, possibly owing to a read error. The chain links TRBV12-3 or TRBV12-4 to TRBJ1-1, with TRBD1 as a possible D gene (5 bases). There are 13 residues in the CDR3. Here the CDR3 DNA reads TGTGCCAGCAGCTTAGGTGGGGGCACTGAAGCTTTCTTT. It is translated as CASSLGGGTEAFF.

There are a few counts of this clonotype. The genes are TRBV24-1 and TRBJ2-5; D is unresolved. The CDR3 runs to 13 residues. Trimming pared 11 bases from V and 5 bases from J, leaving 17 bases between. Germline CDR1 and CDR2: KGHDR and SFDVKD. The CDR3 here is CASSLSGPETQYF. For the CDR3, the DNA is TGTGCCAGCAGCCTTTCAGGCCCGGAGACCCAGTACTTC.

This clonotype was recorded at least ten times. The V gene is TRBV27, the J gene TRBJ2-5, with 10 bases matching TRBD2. Germline V CDR1 and CDR2: MNHEY, SMNVEV (reference sequence). This CDR3 contains 13 residues. The V gene end was trimmed by 6 bases and the J gene end by 9 bases; junction bases not matched to a gene: 7. CDR3: CASRRLAGGPQYF. The DNA for the CDR3 is TGTGCCAGCAGGCGACTAGCGGGTGGGCCCCAGTACTTC.

The table lists this clonotype with many counts. The rearrangement uses TRBV9 and TRBJ2-7; perhaps TRBD2 as D (5 bases). This CDR3 comprises 14 residues. Trimming removed 0 bases at V and 7 bases at J, with 14 bases between. Germline CDR1 SGDLS, CDR2 YYNGEE. The CDR3 DNA reads as TGTGCCAGCAGCGTAGTGCTAAACGGAGGAGAGCAGTACTTC. This gives the protein CASSVVLNGGEQYF.

This clonotype was detected many times. The genes are TRBV2 and TRBJ2-7, with D perhaps being TRBD1 or TRBD2 (6 bases each). CDR3 length: 15 amino acids. With 4 bases removed from V and 3 bases from J, the gap between germline ends came to 16 bases. Germline loops: CDR1 SNHLY, CDR2 FYNNEI. CDR3 sequence reads: CASSGTIRGVYEQYF. Written as DNA, the CDR3 is TGTGCCAGCAGTGGAACAATAAGGGGGGTCTACGAGCAGTACTTC.

This clonotype occurred many times. The chain is built from TRBV19 and TRBJ1-1, with a possible D match to TRBD1 (6 bases). V was shortened by 3 bases and J by 0 bases, with 8 bases between the two germline ends. Germline V gene lookup returns CDR1 LNHDA and CDR2 SQIVND (reference sequence). The CDR3 runs to 14 residues. The CDR3 protein is CASSMGHLNTEAFF. DNA of the CDR3: TGTGCCAGTAGTATGGGACACCTGAACACTGAAGCTTTCTTT.

In DNA form, the CDR3 reads TGTGCCAGCAGTTACTCGATGTCGGGCAGCGAGGAGACCCAGTACTTC. As protein: CASSYSMSGSEETQYF. This sequence joins TRBV6-5 and TRBJ2-5; unclear D gene. The length of the CDR3 is 16 residues. Germline V gene data show CDR1 as MNHEY and CDR2 as SVGAGI. V was trimmed by 0 bases and J by 5 bases, leaving 16 bases between them.

This chain uses TRBV20-1 with TRBJ2-7; D is possibly TRBD1 or TRBD2 (6 bases each). The germline V and J ends were trimmed by 5 bases and 0 bases, with 17 bases remaining between them. The V gene's germline CDR1 is DFQATT and CDR2 SNEGSKA (reference sequence). The CDR3 totals 15 residues. CDR3 sequence reads: CSAWNQGRSSYEQYF. CDR3 DNA: TGCAGTGCTTGGAATCAGGGGAGGTCCTCCTACGAGCAGTACTTC.

Details on this clonotype: This may stem from a read error, because a much larger clone lies one nucleotide away. This rearrangement joins TRBV29-1 to TRBJ2-5; 7 nucleotides match TRBD1. The CDR3 is 10 amino acids. The germline V gene has CDR1 SQVTM and CDR2 ANQGSEA. CDR3 in amino acids: CSIESGGQCF. CDR3 nucleotides: TGCAGCATTGAATCAGGGGGTCAGTGCTTC.

The chain recombines TRBV6-2 or TRBV6-3 with TRBJ2-5; 7 nucleotides align to TRBD1. CDR1 and CDR2 (germline): MNHEY, SVGEGT. The CDR3 consists of 14 residues. V shed 2 bases, J shed 5 bases, and the junction held 5 bases outside the gene matches. The CDR3 DNA reads TGTGCCAGCAGTTACCATGACAGGGAGGAGACCCAGTACTTC. Translated, it gives CASSYHDREETQYF.

This clonotype showed up many times. This chain uses TRBV7-8 with TRBJ2-7; no clear D. The germline CDR1 and CDR2 sequences are SGHVS and FQNEAQ. This CDR3 comprises 12 residues. The V end lost 6 bases, the J end lost 2 bases, and 8 bases lay between the germline ends. The CDR3 here is CASRNSAYEQYF. CDR3 in DNA: TGTGCCAGCAGGAACAGCGCCTACGAGCAGTACTTC. The variable domain in full, with the rest retrieved from reference TRBV7-8 and TRBJ2-7, is GAGVSQSPRYKVAKRGQDVALRCDPISGHVSLFWYQQALGQGPEFLTYFQNEAQLDKSGLPSDRFFAERPEGSVSTLKIQRTQQEDSAVYLCASRNSAYEQYFGPGTRLTVT.

This clonotype was detected ten times or more. This chain joins TRBV2 and TRBJ1-2; the D gene is possibly TRBD1 (6 bases). Germline loops: CDR1 SNHLY, CDR2 FYNNEI. The CDR3 has 16 amino acids. V lost 7 bases, J lost 4 bases, and 22 bases lay in between. Here the CDR3 reads CASTPPGEQPFYGYTF. The CDR3 nucleotides read TGTGCCAGCACCCCCCCAGGGGAACAGCCTTTCTATGGCTACACCTTC.

This chain uses TRBV12-3 or TRBV12-4 with TRBJ1-5, with 7 nucleotides matching TRBD1. CDR3 size: 17 residues. The trim removed 3 bases at V and 5 bases at J, leaving 13 bases unmatched. The CDR3 coding sequence is TGTGCCAGCAGTTTTCGGCAGGGCCACGGGACAGATCAGCCCCAGCATTTT. Amino acids: CASSFRQGHGTDQPQHF.

This clonotype was seen repeatedly, ten times or more. J is TRBJ2-7 and V is TRBV28; D call uncertain. CDR1 and CDR2 (germline): MDHEN, SYDVKM. Trimming removed 4 bases at V and 3 bases at J, with 13 bases between. The CDR3 consists of 14 residues. In DNA form, the CDR3 reads TGTGCCAGCAGTTCCGCCCCGGACGGCTACGAGCAGTACTTC. This gives the protein CASSSAPDGYEQYF.

This clonotype was detected many times. The chain links TRBV11-2 to TRBJ1-3; D gene uncertain. Between the trimmed V and J ends, which lost 6 bases and 3 bases, there was a span of 6 bases. Germline lookup yields CDR1 SGHAT and CDR2 FQNNGV. This CDR3 comprises 12 residues. CDR3 sequence reads: CASSFGGNTIYF. The CDR3 DNA is TGTGCCAGCAGTTTTGGTGGAAACACCATATATTTT. Full variable domain (remainder filled in from reference TRBV11-2 and TRBJ1-3): EAGVAQSPRYKIIEKRQSVAFWCNPISGHATLYWYQQILGQGPKLLIQFQNNGVVDDSQLPKDRFSAERLKGVDSTLKIQPAKLEDSAVYLCASSFGGNTIYFGEGSWLTVV.

This clonotype was seen at least ten times. The chain combines TRBV27 with TRBJ1-5; D uncertain. V was trimmed by 6 bases and J by 0 bases, leaving 21 bases between them. CDR3 size: 18 residues. Germline V gene sequence: CDR1 MNHEY, CDR2 SMNVEV (reference sequence). The CDR3 DNA sequence: TGTGCCAGCAGACAAGGCGGATCCAGAATTTATAGCAATCAGCCCCAGCATTTT. Protein: CASRQGGSRIYSNQPQHF.

This clonotype was seen at least ten times. The chain recombines TRBV12-3 or TRBV12-4 with TRBJ1-5; possible D gene TRBD1, 6 bases. The V end lost 5 bases, the J end lost 5 bases, and 13 bases lay between the germline ends. This CDR3 is built from 14 residues. The CDR3 spells CASSAQGHHQPQHF. The CDR3 DNA is TGTGCCAGCAGTGCTCAGGGACATCATCAGCCCCAGCATTTT.

This clonotype was counted a few times. The genes are TRBV5-1 and TRBJ1-1; D is perhaps TRBD1 (6 bases). Looked up from germline, CDR1 is SGHRS and CDR2 is YFSETQ. V lost 4 bases and J 5 bases, leaving 21 bases between the germline ends. This CDR3 is 16 amino acids long. The CDR3 bases are TGCGCCAGCAGCGTGACTCCGATGGGGGCGATGACTGAAGCTTTCTTT. Encoded protein: CASSVTPMGAMTEAFF. Together with reference TRBV5-1 and TRBJ1-1, the CDR3 gives the full variable domain: KAGVTQTPRYLIKTRGQQVTLSCSPISGHRSVSWYQQTPGQGLQFLFEYFSETQRNKGNFPGRFSGRQFSNSRSEMNVSTLELGDSALYLCASSVTPMGAMTEAFFGQGTRLTVV.

In this sample, this clonotype turned up many times. The genes are TRBV6-5 and TRBJ2-7, with a possible D match to TRBD2 (7 bases). The CDR3 has 13 amino acids. Germline V CDR1 and CDR2: MNHEY, SVGAGI. Trimming removed 5 bases from V and 4 bases from J, with 12 bases in between. The CDR3 here is CASSRGGWYEQYF. The CDR3 DNA follows: TGTGCCAGCAGTAGGGGGGGCTGGTACGAGCAGTACTTC.

This clonotype was seen more than once but under ten times. J is TRBJ2-4 and V is TRBV29-1, with TRBD2 identical over 14 bases. The CDR3 runs 15 residues. Germline V gives CDR1 SQVTM, CDR2 ANQGSEA. Germline trimming cut 4 bases from V and 5 bases from J; bases unmatched to any gene: 4. CDR3 DNA sequence: TGCAGCGTTGGGGGACTAGCGGGAGAGGAAAACATTCAGTACTTC. This sequence encodes CSVGGLAGEENIQYF.